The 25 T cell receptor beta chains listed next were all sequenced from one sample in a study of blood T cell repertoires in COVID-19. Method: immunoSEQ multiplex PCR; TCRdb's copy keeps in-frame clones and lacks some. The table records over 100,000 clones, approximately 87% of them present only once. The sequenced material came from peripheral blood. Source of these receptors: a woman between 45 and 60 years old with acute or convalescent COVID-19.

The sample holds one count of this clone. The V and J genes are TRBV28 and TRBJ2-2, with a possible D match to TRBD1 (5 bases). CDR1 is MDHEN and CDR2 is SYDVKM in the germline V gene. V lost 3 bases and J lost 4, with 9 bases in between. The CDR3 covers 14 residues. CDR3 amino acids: CASSLTQGTGELFF. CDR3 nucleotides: TGTGCCAGCAGTTTGACCCAGGGCACCGGGGAGCTGTTTTTT.

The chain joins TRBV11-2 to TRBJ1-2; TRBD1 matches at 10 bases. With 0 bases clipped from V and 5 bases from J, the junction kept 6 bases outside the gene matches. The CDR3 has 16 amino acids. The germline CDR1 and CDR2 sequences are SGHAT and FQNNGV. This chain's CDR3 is CASSLDAGTGAYGYTF. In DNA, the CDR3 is TGTGCCAGCAGCTTAGATGCCGGGACAGGGGCTTATGGCTACACCTTC.

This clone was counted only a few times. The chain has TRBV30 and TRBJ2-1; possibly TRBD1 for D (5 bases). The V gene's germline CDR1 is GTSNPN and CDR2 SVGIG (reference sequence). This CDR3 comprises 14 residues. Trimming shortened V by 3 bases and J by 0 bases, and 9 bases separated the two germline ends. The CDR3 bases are TGTGCCTGGAGAAAGGGGCGCTCCTACAATGAGCAGTTCTTC. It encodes CAWRKGRSYNEQFF.

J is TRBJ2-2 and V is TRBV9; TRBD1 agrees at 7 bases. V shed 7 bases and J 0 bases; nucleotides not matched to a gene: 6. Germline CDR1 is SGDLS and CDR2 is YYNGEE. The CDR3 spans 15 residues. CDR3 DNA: TGTGCCAGCGCCTTAGGGACAGCGAACACCGGGGAGCTGTTTTTT. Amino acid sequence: CASALGTANTGELFF.

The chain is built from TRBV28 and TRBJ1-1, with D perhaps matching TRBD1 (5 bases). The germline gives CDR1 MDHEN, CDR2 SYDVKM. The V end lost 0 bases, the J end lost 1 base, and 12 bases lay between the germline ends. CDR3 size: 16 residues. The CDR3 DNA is TGTGCCAGCAGTTTATGGGCAGGGTCGGGGAACACTGAAGCTTTCTTT. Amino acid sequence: CASSLWAGSGNTEAFF.

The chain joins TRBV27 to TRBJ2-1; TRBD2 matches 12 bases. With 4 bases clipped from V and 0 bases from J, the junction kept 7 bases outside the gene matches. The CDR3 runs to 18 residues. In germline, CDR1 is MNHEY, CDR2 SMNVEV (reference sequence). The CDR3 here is CASSSGLAGGSSYNEQFF. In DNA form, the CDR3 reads TGTGCCAGCAGTTCAGGGCTAGCGGGGGGGAGCTCCTACAATGAGCAGTTCTTC.

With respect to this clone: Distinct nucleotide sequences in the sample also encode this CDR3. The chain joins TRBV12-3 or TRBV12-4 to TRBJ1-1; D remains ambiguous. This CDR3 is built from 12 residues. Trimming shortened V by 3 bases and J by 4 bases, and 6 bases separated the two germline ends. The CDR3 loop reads CASSFPGTEAFF. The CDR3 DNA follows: TGTGCCAGCAGTTTTCCAGGCACTGAAGCTTTCTTT.

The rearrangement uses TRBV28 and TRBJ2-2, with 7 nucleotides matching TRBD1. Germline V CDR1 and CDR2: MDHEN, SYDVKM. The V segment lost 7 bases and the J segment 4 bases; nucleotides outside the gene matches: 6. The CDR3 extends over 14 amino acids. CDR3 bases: TGTGCCAGCATCCCGGGACAGCCCACCGGGGAGCTGTTTTTT. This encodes CASIPGQPTGELFF.

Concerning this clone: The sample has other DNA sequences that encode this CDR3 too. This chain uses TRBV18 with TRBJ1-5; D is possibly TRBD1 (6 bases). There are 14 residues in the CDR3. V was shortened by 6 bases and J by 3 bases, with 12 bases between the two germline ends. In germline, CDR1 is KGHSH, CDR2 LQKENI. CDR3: CASSPGQPNQPQHF. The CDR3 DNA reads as TGTGCCAGCTCCCCCGGACAGCCCAATCAGCCCCAGCATTTT.

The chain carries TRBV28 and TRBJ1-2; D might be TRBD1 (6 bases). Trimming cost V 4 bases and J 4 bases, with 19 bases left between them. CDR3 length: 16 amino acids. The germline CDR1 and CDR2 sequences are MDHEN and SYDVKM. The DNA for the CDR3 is TGTGCCAGCAGTTCTACGACAGGAAGACGGCCCTATGGCTACACCTTC. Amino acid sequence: CASSSTTGRRPYGYTF.

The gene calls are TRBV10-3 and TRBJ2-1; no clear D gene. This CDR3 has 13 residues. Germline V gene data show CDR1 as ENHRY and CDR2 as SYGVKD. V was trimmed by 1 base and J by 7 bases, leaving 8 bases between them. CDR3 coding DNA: TGTGCCATCAGTGAGTGGATGGAGAATGAGCAGTTCTTC. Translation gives CAISEWMENEQFF.

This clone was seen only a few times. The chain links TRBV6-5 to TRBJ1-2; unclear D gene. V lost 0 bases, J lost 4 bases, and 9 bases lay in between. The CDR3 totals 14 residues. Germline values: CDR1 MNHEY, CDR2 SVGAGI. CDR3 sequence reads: CASSYSRRSYGYTF. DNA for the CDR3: TGTGCCAGCAGTTACTCGAGAAGGAGCTATGGCTACACCTTC.

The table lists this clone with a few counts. CDR3 amino acids: CASSLGLAEMNTGELFF. The DNA for the CDR3 is TGTGCCAGCAGCTTAGGTCTGGCGGAGATGAACACCGGGGAGCTGTTTTTT. This rearrangement joins TRBV11-3 to TRBJ2-2; no clear D gene. The CDR3 has 17 residues. Between the trimmed V and J ends, which lost 1 base and 1 base, there was a span of 13 bases. The germline gives CDR1 SGHNT, CDR2 YENEEA.

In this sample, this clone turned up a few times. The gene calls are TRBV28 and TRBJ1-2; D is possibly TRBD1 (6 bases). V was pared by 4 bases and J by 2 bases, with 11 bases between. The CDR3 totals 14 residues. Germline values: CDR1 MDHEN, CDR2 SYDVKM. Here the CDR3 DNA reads TGTGCCAGCAGTTCACCCCAGGGGAACTATGGCTACACCTTC. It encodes CASSSPQGNYGYTF.

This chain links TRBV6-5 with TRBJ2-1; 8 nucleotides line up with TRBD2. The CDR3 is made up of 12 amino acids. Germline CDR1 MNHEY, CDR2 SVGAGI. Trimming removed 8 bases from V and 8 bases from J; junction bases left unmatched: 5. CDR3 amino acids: CASGTGGYEQFF. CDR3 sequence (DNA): TGTGCCAGCGGGACGGGGGGGTATGAGCAGTTCTTC.

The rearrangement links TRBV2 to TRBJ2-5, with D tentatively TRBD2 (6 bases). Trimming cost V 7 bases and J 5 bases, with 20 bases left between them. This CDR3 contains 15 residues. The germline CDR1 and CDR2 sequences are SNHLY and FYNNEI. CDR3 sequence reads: CASTRERGSWETQYF. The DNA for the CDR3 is TGTGCCAGCACCCGGGAGAGGGGCTCGTGGGAGACCCAGTACTTC.

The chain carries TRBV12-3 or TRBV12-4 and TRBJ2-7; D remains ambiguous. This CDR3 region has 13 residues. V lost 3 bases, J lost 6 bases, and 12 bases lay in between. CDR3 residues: CASSFLRLAEQYF. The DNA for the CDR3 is TGTGCCAGCAGTTTCCTAAGACTGGCCGAGCAGTACTTC.

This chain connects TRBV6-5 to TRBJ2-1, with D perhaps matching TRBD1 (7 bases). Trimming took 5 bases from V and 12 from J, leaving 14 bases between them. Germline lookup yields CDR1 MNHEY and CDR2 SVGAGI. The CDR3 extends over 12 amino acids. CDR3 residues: CASSQGGPGQFF. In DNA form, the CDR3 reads TGTGCCAGCAGTCAGGGGGGCCCTGGGCAGTTCTTC.

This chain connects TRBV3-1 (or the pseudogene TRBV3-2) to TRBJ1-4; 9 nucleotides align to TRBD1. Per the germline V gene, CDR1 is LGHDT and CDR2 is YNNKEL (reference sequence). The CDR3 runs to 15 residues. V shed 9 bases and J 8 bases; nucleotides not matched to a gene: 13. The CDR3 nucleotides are TGTGCCAGTATGTCCCGGGACAGGGACGAAGAAAAACTGTTTTTT. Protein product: CASMSRDRDEEKLFF.

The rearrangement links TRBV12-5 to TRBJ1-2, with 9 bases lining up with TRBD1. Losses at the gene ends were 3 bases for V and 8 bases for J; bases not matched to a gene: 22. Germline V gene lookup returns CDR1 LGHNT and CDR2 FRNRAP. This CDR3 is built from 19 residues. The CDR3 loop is CASGFLLLPRTGEGGGYTF. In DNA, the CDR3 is TGTGCTAGTGGTTTTCTCCTCCTCCCAAGGACAGGGGAGGGTGGGGGCTACACCTTC.

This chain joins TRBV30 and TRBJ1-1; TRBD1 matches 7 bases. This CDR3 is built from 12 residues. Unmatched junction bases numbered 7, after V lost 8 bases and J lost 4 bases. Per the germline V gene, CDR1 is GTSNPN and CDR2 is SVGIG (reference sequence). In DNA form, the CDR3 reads TGTGCCAGGGGCCGACAGGGCACTGAAGCTTTCTTT. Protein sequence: CARGRQGTEAFF.

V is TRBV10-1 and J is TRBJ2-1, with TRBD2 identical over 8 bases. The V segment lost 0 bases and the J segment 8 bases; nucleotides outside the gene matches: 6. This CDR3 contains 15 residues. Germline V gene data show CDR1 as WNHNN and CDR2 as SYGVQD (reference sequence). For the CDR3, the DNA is TGCGCCAGCAGTGAGTCGCCGGGACTAGGATATGAGCAGTTCTTC. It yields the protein CASSESPGLGYEQFF.

The chain's CDR3 is CASSLGGTRYNEQYF. The DNA of the CDR3 is TGCGCCAGCAGCTTGGGTGGGACTAGATATAACGAGCAGTACTTC. The genes are TRBV5-1 and TRBJ2-7; 8 bases are shared with TRBD2. Germline-derived CDR1 and CDR2 are SGHRS and YFSETQ. V gave up 0 bases and J gave up 5 bases; unmatched junction bases: 7. The CDR3 runs 15 residues.

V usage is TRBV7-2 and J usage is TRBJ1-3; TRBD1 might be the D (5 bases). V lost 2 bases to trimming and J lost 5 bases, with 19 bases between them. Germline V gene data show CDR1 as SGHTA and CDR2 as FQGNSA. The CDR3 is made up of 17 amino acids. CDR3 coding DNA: TGTGCCAGCAGCTTAATCCAGGGCTCAGCGAGTAGAAACACCATATATTTT. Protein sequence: CASSLIQGSASRNTIYF.

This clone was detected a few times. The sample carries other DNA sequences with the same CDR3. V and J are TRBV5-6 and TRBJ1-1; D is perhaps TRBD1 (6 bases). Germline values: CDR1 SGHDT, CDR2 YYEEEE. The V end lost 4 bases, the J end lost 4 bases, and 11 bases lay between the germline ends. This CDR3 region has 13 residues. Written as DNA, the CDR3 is TGTGCCAGCAGCCTTGGACAGTTCACTGAAGCTTTCTTT. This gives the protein CASSLGQFTEAFF.